These 22 T cell receptor beta chains originate from one sample sequenced in a study of PD-1 blockade in classical Hodgkin lymphoma. Indicated time point: cycle 4 day 1 (C4D1), after more than five weeks of nivolumab. After autologous stem cell transplantation all patients relapsed, and prior brentuximab vedotin exposure differed between cohorts. Some clones are missing from TCRdb's copy, which holds only in-frame ones; the method was immunoSEQ multiplex PCR. Of about 50,000 clones listed, around 74% are singletons. The specimen was peripheral blood mononuclear cells (PBMCs), collected before the fourth cycle of nivolumab. These TCRs come from a human donor with classical Hodgkin lymphoma.

The chain uses TRBV21-1 and TRBJ1-4; TRBD1 reflects the table's D call only, with no check against the DNA. TRBV21-1 is noted as a pseudogene. The CDR3 has 12 amino acids. The CDR3 DNA sequence: TGTGCCAGCAGCAAAGTCAGGGGAAAACTGTTTTTT. This codes for CASSKVRGKLFF.

This clone has more than one count but fewer than ten. The V gene is TRBV4-1, the J gene TRBJ2-2; 13 bases align to TRBD2. CDR3 size: 14 residues. V lost 6 bases, J lost 7 bases, and 2 bases stayed unmatched. CDR1 is MGHRA and CDR2 is YSYEKL in the germline V gene. CDR3 in amino acids: CASRWTSGSGELFF. CDR3 in DNA: TGCGCCAGCAGATGGACTAGCGGGAGCGGGGAGCTGTTTTTT.

The gene calls are TRBV2 and TRBJ2-1; 12 bases are a match to TRBD2. V shed 7 bases, J shed 0 bases, and the junction held 10 bases outside the gene matches. CDR1 and CDR2 (germline): SNHLY, FYNNEI. This CDR3 spans 18 amino acids. The CDR3 region has the DNA TGTGCCAGCACTAGGACTAGCGGGAACTCCGCCTCCTACAATGAGCAGTTCTTC. This encodes CASTRTSGNSASYNEQFF.

The chain couples TRBV7-9 to TRBJ2-5; the D gene is possibly TRBD2 (5 bases). The germline V and J ends were trimmed by 1 base and 6 bases, with 12 bases remaining between them. Germline V gene lookup returns CDR1 SEHNR and CDR2 FQNEAQ (reference sequence). The CDR3 is 14 amino acids. The CDR3 region has the DNA TGTGCCAGCAGCTTAGTCGGAGGCGTGCAGACCCAGTACTTC. It yields the protein CASSLVGGVQTQYF. Together with reference TRBV7-9 and TRBJ2-5, the CDR3 gives the full variable domain: DTGVSQNPRHKITKRGQNVTFRCDPISEHNRLYWYRQTLGQGPEFLTYFQNEAQLEKSRLLSDRFSAERPKGSFSTLEIQRTEQGDSAMYLCASSLVGGVQTQYFGPGTRLLVL.

The chain links TRBV10-3 to TRBJ2-1; 14 bases are a match to TRBD2. From germline, CDR1 is ENHRY and CDR2 SYGVKD. V lost 5 bases, J lost 8 bases, and 8 bases stayed unmatched. There are 16 residues in the CDR3. CDR3 in DNA: TGTGCCATCAGTACCGGGACTAGCGGGAGTATCGATGAGCAGTTCTTC. It translates to CAISTGTSGSIDEQFF.

This sequence joins TRBV28 and TRBJ2-3; 7 bases match TRBD1. Germline-derived CDR1 and CDR2 are MDHEN and SYDVKM. This CDR3 spans 14 amino acids. J lost 2 bases, V lost 2 bases, and 1 base had no gene match. Written as DNA, the CDR3 is TGTGCCAGCAGTTTAGGGACAGTCACAGATACGCAGTATTTT. Amino acids: CASSLGTVTDTQYF. The full variable domain, its missing parts supplied by reference TRBV28 and TRBJ2-3, is DVKVTQSSRYLVKRTGEKVFLECVQDMDHENMFWYRQDPGLGLRLIYFSYDVKMKEKGDIPEGYSVSREKKERFSLILESASTNQTSMYLCASSLGTVTDTQYFGPGTRLTVL.

This clone was found once. The rearrangement uses TRBV6-5 and TRBJ2-1; no clear D gene. V gave up 6 bases and J gave up 6 bases, with 18 bases separating them. Germline CDR1 is MNHEY and CDR2 is SVGAGI. The CDR3 consists of 15 residues. This CDR3 is CASSPRAPGRNEQFF. CDR3 bases: TGTGCCAGCAGCCCCCGGGCCCCCGGACGCAATGAGCAGTTCTTC.

The chain employs TRBV6-1 and TRBJ2-1, with TRBD2 as a possible D gene (5 bases). CDR3 length: 14 amino acids. Germline values: CDR1 MNHNS, CDR2 SASEGT. Deletions cut 0 bases from V and 9 bases from J, with 12 bases between. CDR3 region: CASSEAGVGIEQFF. The CDR3 nucleotides read TGTGCCAGCAGTGAAGCGGGAGTGGGGATTGAGCAGTTCTTC.

The chain is built from TRBV4-1 and TRBJ1-2, with TRBD1 as a possible D gene (6 bases). CDR3 length equals 16 residues. Trimming took off 0 bases at V and 6 bases at J, with 17 bases between the two ends. The germline CDR1 and CDR2 sequences are MGHRA and YSYEKL. The CDR3 is CASSQDSLGGGNGYTF. The CDR3 region has the DNA TGCGCCAGCAGCCAAGATTCCCTGGGGGGGGGCAATGGCTACACCTTC.

The chain is built from TRBV6-6 and TRBJ2-2; 10 bases map to TRBD2. The trim removed 6 bases at V and 7 bases at J, leaving 8 bases unmatched. CDR3 length: 15 residues. Germline-derived CDR1 and CDR2 are MNHNY and SVGAGI (reference sequence). Written as DNA, the CDR3 is TGTGCCAGCAGGCCCAGCGGGAGGGAGCTCGGGGAGCTGTTTTTT. Amino acid sequence: CASRPSGRELGELFF.

The chain combines TRBV6-6 with TRBJ2-7; TRBD1 agrees at 8 bases. V trimming: 2 bases; J trimming: 7 bases; junction bases outside the gene matches: 13. Germline loops: CDR1 MNHNY, CDR2 SVGAGI (reference sequence). The CDR3 covers 16 residues. CDR3 sequence (DNA): TGTGCCAGCAGTTACCGTACGACAGGGGCGCTGGGAGAGCAGTACTTC. Amino acids: CASSYRTTGALGEQYF.

V is TRBV2 and J is TRBJ2-7; TRBD1 aligns across 9 bases. The CDR3 runs to 13 residues. Germline assignment: CDR1 SNHLY and CDR2 FYNNEI. J lost 5 bases, V lost 3 bases, and 2 bases had no gene match. The CDR3: CASSEDRGDEQYF. The CDR3 DNA is TGTGCCAGCAGTGAGGACAGGGGAGACGAGCAGTACTTC.

The V gene is TRBV10-3, the J gene TRBJ2-5, with 7 bases fitting TRBD1. Germline assignment: CDR1 ENHRY and CDR2 SYGVKD. Trimming took 4 bases from V and 4 from J; bases not matched to a gene: 6. The CDR3 extends over 14 amino acids. DNA of the CDR3: TGTGCCATCAGTGTTAACAGGGGATTAGAGACCCAGTACTTC. Its translation is CAISVNRGLETQYF.

Concerning this clone: A far larger clone is one nucleotide away, so this likely arose from a read error. The genes are TRBV5-6 and TRBJ2-5, with D perhaps assigned TRBD1 or TRBD2 (5 bases each). The CDR3 contains 15 residues. Germline values: CDR1 SGHDT, CDR2 YYEEEE. V dropped 0 bases and J dropped 5 bases, with 14 bases sitting between them. This CDR3 reads CASSLGELWGETQYF. The CDR3 DNA reads as TGTGCCAGCAGCTTGGGGGAGCTCTGGGGGGAGACCCAGTACTTC.

This chain links TRBV6-6 with TRBJ2-1; D unclear. CDR1 is MNHNY, CDR2 SVGAGI, per germline (reference sequence). The ends were cut back, 7 bases at V and 12 bases at J, with 19 bases in the middle. This CDR3 spans 13 amino acids. The CDR3 coding sequence is TGTGCCAGCACCCTCAGATCGGCGGCGGTGCAGTTCTTC. Protein: CASTLRSAAVQFF.

CDR3 sequence: CASSPPTGPAFF. CDR3 DNA: TGTGCCAGCTCACCACCGACAGGGCCAGCTTTCTTT. The rearrangement joins TRBV18 to TRBJ1-1, with 7 positions matching TRBD1. This CDR3 is 12 amino acids long. V lost 0 bases, J lost 10 bases, and 2 bases stayed unmatched. Germline-derived CDR1 and CDR2 are KGHSH and LQKENI. Full variable domain (remainder filled in from reference TRBV18 and TRBJ1-1): NAGVMQNPRHLVRRRGQEARLRCSPMKGHSHVYWYRQLPEEGLKFMVYLQKENIIDESGMPKERFSAEFPKEGPSILRIQQVVRGDSAAYFCASSPPTGPAFFGQGTRLTVV.

The rearrangement uses TRBV28 and TRBJ2-1, with unresolved D. V was trimmed by 5 bases and J by 7 bases, leaving 24 bases between them. The CDR3 spans 17 residues. CDR1 is MDHEN and CDR2 is SYDVKM in the germline V gene. In nucleotides, the CDR3 is TGTGCCAGCAGTCCTTCGCCCGGAGCCGCTAACTCTAATGAGCAGTTCTTC. This encodes CASSPSPGAANSNEQFF. The full variable domain, completed using reference TRBV28 and TRBJ2-1, is DVKVTQSSRYLVKRTGEKVFLECVQDMDHENMFWYRQDPGLGLRLIYFSYDVKMKEKGDIPEGYSVSREKKERFSLILESASTNQTSMYLCASSPSPGAANSNEQFFGPGTRLTVL.

The gene calls are TRBV2 and TRBJ1-1, with 7 positions matching TRBD1. The CDR3 contains 14 residues. The J segment lost 6 bases and the V segment lost 8 bases, leaving 12 bases of the junction unmatched. The V gene's germline CDR1 is SNHLY and CDR2 FYNNEI. Written as DNA, the CDR3 is TGTGCCAGCTCCATAGGGGGCTCAGACCCTGAAGCTTTCTTT. This translates into CASSIGGSDPEAFF. Complete variable domain (other parts from reference TRBV2 and TRBJ1-1): EPEVTQTPSHQVTQMGQEVILRCVPISNHLYFYWYRQILGQKVEFLVSFYNNEISEKSEIFDDQFSVERPDGSNFTLKIRSTKLEDSAMYFCASSIGGSDPEAFFGQGTRLTVV.

The table lists this clone with a count of one. J is TRBJ1-4 and V is TRBV19; tentatively, D is TRBD1 (6 bases). Looked up from germline, CDR1 is LNHDA and CDR2 is SQIVND (reference sequence). The CDR3 loop spans 15 amino acids. V lost 7 bases and J lost 5, with 17 bases in between. CDR3 region: CASIPGGRGNEKLFF. The CDR3 DNA is TGTGCCAGTATCCCCGGAGGGAGGGGGAATGAAAAACTGTTTTTT.

The rearrangement joins TRBV19 to TRBJ2-7, with a weak D call TRBD2 (6 bases). This CDR3 comprises 13 residues. Germline V lookup: CDR1 LNHDA, CDR2 SQIVND (reference sequence). The V end lost 5 bases, the J end lost 5 bases, and 13 bases lay between the germline ends. CDR3 in amino acids: CASSRDSWDEQYF. In nucleotides, the CDR3 is TGTGCCAGTAGTCGGGACTCATGGGACGAGCAGTACTTC.

The chain recombines TRBV7-9 with TRBJ2-1, with 9 nucleotides matching TRBD1. Looked up from germline, CDR1 is SEHNR and CDR2 is FQNEAQ (reference sequence). The CDR3 runs to 17 residues. V lost 3 bases, J lost 7 bases, and 13 bases stayed unmatched. The CDR3 DNA reads TGTGCCAGCAGCTTGGGACAGGGACTGATAGGGGGTAATGAGCAGTTCTTC. Translating it yields CASSLGQGLIGGNEQFF.

The J gene is TRBJ1-3, the V gene TRBV7-6, with TRBD1 as a possible D gene (5 bases). Germline V lookup: CDR1 SGHVS, CDR2 FNYEAQ. The CDR3 runs 15 residues. Trimming cost V 1 base and J 8 bases, with 15 bases left between them. CDR3 nucleotide sequence: TGTGCCAGCAGCTTAGGGGTACCGGGGCGATACACCATATATTTT. Translation gives CASSLGVPGRYTIYF.